These 26 T cell receptor beta chains were sequenced from one sample in a study of T cell changes during pregnancy in multiple sclerosis. Some clones are missing from TCRdb's copy, which holds only in-frame ones; the method was immunoSEQ multiplex PCR. The sample includes tens of thousands of clones, just under 95% of them seen just once. Specimen: peripheral blood, collected in the first trimester of pregnancy. These receptor sequences come from a female donor with multiple sclerosis, enrolled in a pregnancy study.

This chain uses TRBV6-1 with TRBJ2-1; a possible D gene is TRBD2 (6 bases). Trimming removed 4 bases from V and 8 bases from J, with 12 bases in between. Germline assignment: CDR1 MNHNS and CDR2 SASEGT. The CDR3 loop spans 13 amino acids. The CDR3 spells CASSAVWGDEQFF. CDR3 nucleotides: TGTGCCAGCAGTGCCGTTTGGGGGGATGAGCAGTTCTTC.

This clone was detected only once. This sequence joins TRBV7-7 and TRBJ2-3, with D unresolved. The CDR3 runs 14 residues. Germline V gene lookup returns CDR1 SSHAT and CDR2 FNYEAQ (reference sequence). Trimming took 1 base from V and 4 from J, leaving 9 bases between them. CDR3 bases: TGTGCCAGCAGCTTAGGTACTCAGGCAGATACGCAGTATTTT. It encodes CASSLGTQADTQYF.

V gene TRBV11-2 combines with J gene TRBJ1-2; D gene uncertain. V lost 2 bases and J 2 bases, leaving 12 bases between the germline ends. CDR1 and CDR2 from the germline V gene are SGHAT and FQNNGV. This CDR3 is built from 15 residues. For the CDR3, the DNA is TGTGCCAGCAGCTTAAAGCCCGGGAGAAACTATGGCTACACCTTC. This gives the protein CASSLKPGRNYGYTF. Filled out from reference TRBV11-2 and TRBJ1-2, the complete variable domain reads EAGVAQSPRYKIIEKRQSVAFWCNPISGHATLYWYQQILGQGPKLLIQFQNNGVVDDSQLPKDRFSAERLKGVDSTLKIQPAKLEDSAVYLCASSLKPGRNYGYTFGSGTRLTVV.

V is TRBV11-2 and J is TRBJ1-5; weak D call: TRBD1 (6 bases). Trimming pared 2 bases from V and 4 bases from J, leaving 18 bases between. The germline V gene encodes CDR1 SGHAT and CDR2 FQNNGV. CDR3 length: 17 amino acids. The CDR3 is CASSLLWVRTENQPQHF. In DNA, the CDR3 is TGTGCCAGCAGCTTACTTTGGGTTAGGACAGAGAATCAGCCCCAGCATTTT.

This rearrangement joins TRBV19 to TRBJ1-2, with a weak D call TRBD1 (6 bases). CDR1 and CDR2 from the germline V gene are LNHDA and SQIVND (reference sequence). V dropped 7 bases and J dropped 3 bases, with 18 bases sitting between them. There are 15 residues in the CDR3. The CDR3: CASTSGDLGDYGYTF. In nucleotides, the CDR3 is TGTGCCAGTACCTCAGGGGACCTGGGGGACTATGGCTACACCTTC.

This clone came up once. The V and J genes are TRBV6-5 and TRBJ1-4, with 7 nucleotides matching TRBD1. The CDR3 runs to 16 residues. With 4 bases clipped from V and 4 bases from J, the junction kept 9 bases outside the gene matches. Germline V gives CDR1 MNHEY, CDR2 SVGAGI. In DNA, the CDR3 is TGTGCCAGCAGTTTCCTTTCGACAGGGCTTAATGAAAAACTGTTTTTT. This gives the protein CASSFLSTGLNEKLFF.

This chain connects TRBV30 to TRBJ1-1; a possible D gene is TRBD1 (6 bases). This CDR3 region has 16 residues. Trimming stripped 2 bases from V and 0 bases from J, with 16 bases between. Germline CDR1 and CDR2: GTSNPN and SVGIG (reference sequence). The DNA of the CDR3 is TGTGCCTGGAGTAGGGGAAGGACAGCTATGAACACTGAAGCTTTCTTT. This sequence encodes CAWSRGRTAMNTEAFF. Supplemented by reference TRBV30 and TRBJ1-1, the full variable domain reads SQTIHQWPATLVQPVGSPLSLECTVEGTSNPNLYWYRQAAGRGLQLLFYSVGIGQISSEVPQNLSASRPQDRQFILSSKKLLLSDSGFYLCAWSRGRTAMNTEAFFGQGTRLTVV.

J is TRBJ2-4 and V is TRBV7-9; D uncertain. With 4 bases removed from V and 4 bases from J, the gap between germline ends came to 11 bases. The CDR3 is 14 amino acids. Germline V gives CDR1 SEHNR, CDR2 FQNEAQ (reference sequence). CDR3: CASSSEYRKNIQYF. CDR3 DNA: TGTGCCAGCAGCTCAGAATACCGTAAAAACATTCAGTACTTC.

The J gene is TRBJ2-3, the V gene TRBV7-3; 7 bases map to TRBD2. The germline gives CDR1 SGHTA, CDR2 FQGTGA. V was pared by 1 base and J by 2 bases, with 0 bases of the junction left unmatched. The CDR3 has 14 amino acids. In nucleotides, the CDR3 is TGTGCCAGCAGCTTAAGACTAGCCACAGATACGCAGTATTTT. Amino acids: CASSLRLATDTQYF. The full variable domain, with the rest looked up from reference TRBV7-3 and TRBJ2-3, is GAGVSQTPSNKVTEKGKYVELRCDPISGHTALYWYRQSLGQGPEFLIYFQGTGAADDSGLPNDRFFAVRPEGSVSTLKIQRTERGDSAVYLCASSLRLATDTQYFGPGTRLTVL.

The genes are TRBV28 and TRBJ1-2; perhaps TRBD1 as D (6 bases). CDR1 and CDR2 (germline): MDHEN, SYDVKM. The length of the CDR3 is 16 residues. V was trimmed by 4 bases and J by 0 bases, leaving 15 bases between them. The CDR3 DNA follows: TGTGCCAGCAGTTCCCTAGGACAGAGTACTAACTATGGCTACACCTTC. Translation: CASSSLGQSTNYGYTF.

V gene TRBV15 combines with J gene TRBJ2-4; possibly TRBD2 for D (5 bases). The CDR3 has 16 amino acids. The germline V gene encodes CDR1 LNHNV and CDR2 YYDKDF (reference sequence). V lost 4 bases to trimming and J lost 3 bases, with 16 bases between them. The CDR3 region has the DNA TGTGCCACCAGCACCTCATTACTAGGTGGCAAAAACATTCAGTACTTC. As protein: CATSTSLLGGKNIQYF.

J is TRBJ1-1 and V is TRBV29-1; D unresolved. This CDR3 spans 13 amino acids. Germline V gene sequence: CDR1 SQVTM, CDR2 ANQGSEA. Deletions cut 1 base from V and 11 bases from J, with 17 bases between. CDR3: CSVEAAENEWAFF. The CDR3 DNA is TGCAGCGTTGAAGCAGCGGAAAATGAGTGGGCTTTCTTT.

J is TRBJ2-1 and V is TRBV9; D may be TRBD1 (6 bases). The length of the CDR3 is 15 residues. Germline CDR1 reads SGDLS; CDR2 reads YYNGEE. The V end lost 0 bases, the J end lost 2 bases, and 9 bases lay between the germline ends. CDR3 amino acids: CASSVADRPYNEQFF. CDR3 nucleotides: TGTGCCAGCAGCGTAGCAGACAGGCCCTACAATGAGCAGTTCTTC.

V and J are TRBV5-8 and TRBJ1-1, with 8 bases aligning to TRBD1. Germline loops: CDR1 SGHTS, CDR2 YDEGEE. The length of the CDR3 is 13 residues. J lost 11 bases, V lost 3 bases, and 9 bases had no gene match. The CDR3 here is CASSSGTGTRAFF. In DNA, the CDR3 is TGTGCCAGCAGCTCCGGGACAGGAACGAGGGCTTTCTTT.

The chain employs TRBV18 and TRBJ2-2; D gene unclear. CDR3 length: 15 amino acids. With 7 bases removed from V and 2 bases from J, the gap between germline ends came to 14 bases. The germline V gene encodes CDR1 KGHSH and CDR2 LQKENI. DNA of the CDR3: TGTGCCAGCTTTCCCCGGAACAGCAACACCGGGGAGCTGTTTTTT. It specifies CASFPRNSNTGELFF.

The chain has TRBV6-6 and TRBJ1-1; D ambiguous. From germline, CDR1 is MNHNY and CDR2 SVGAGI (reference sequence). The CDR3 length is 13 residues. The ends were cut back, 4 bases at V and 5 bases at J, with 11 bases in the middle. The CDR3 DNA follows: TGTGCCAGCAGTTTAGTACCTCGGACTGAAGCTTTCTTT. Translating it yields CASSLVPRTEAFF.

The V gene is TRBV28, the J gene TRBJ2-7, with 7 bases identical to TRBD1. Trimming took 6 bases from V and 0 from J; bases not matched to a gene: 8. The V gene's germline CDR1 is MDHEN and CDR2 SYDVKM. The CDR3 extends over 15 amino acids. CDR3: CASRGMYRGSYEQYF. In nucleotides, the CDR3 is TGTGCCAGCAGGGGCATGTACAGGGGCTCCTACGAGCAGTACTTC.

This clone was seen once. This sequence joins TRBV6-5 and TRBJ2-1; TRBD2 aligns across 9 bases. CDR3 size: 16 residues. CDR1 and CDR2 (germline): MNHEY, SVGAGI. V trimming: 2 bases; J trimming: 3 bases; junction bases outside the gene matches: 5. Here the CDR3 DNA reads TGTGCCAGCAGTTACAAGGCGGGGGGGCTCTACAATGAGCAGTTCTTC. This codes for CASSYKAGGLYNEQFF.

The chain employs TRBV5-4 and TRBJ1-3; 7 positions match TRBD1. From germline, CDR1 is SGHNT and CDR2 YYREEE (reference sequence). V shed 4 bases and J 2 bases; nucleotides not matched to a gene: 15. The CDR3 runs to 18 residues. Written as DNA, the CDR3 is TGTGCCAGCAGCCGCATTCTTCACACAGGGGATACTGGAAACACCATATATTTT. Translating it yields CASSRILHTGDTGNTIYF. Drawing the rest from reference TRBV5-4 and TRBJ1-3, the complete variable domain is ETGVTQSPTHLIKTRGQQVTLRCSSQSGHNTVSWYQQALGQGPQFIFQYYREEENGRGNFPPRFSGLQFPNYSSELNVNALELDDSALYLCASSRILHTGDTGNTIYFGEGSWLTVV.

The chain employs TRBV4-2 and TRBJ2-1, with 8 bases lining up with TRBD2. Trimming took 0 bases from V and 4 from J; bases not matched to a gene: 5. The CDR3 extends over 16 amino acids. Germline CDR1 is LGHNA and CDR2 is YNFKEQ. The CDR3 DNA is TGTGCCAGCAGCCAAGATCGGGGGGGAACATACAATGAGCAGTTCTTC. As protein: CASSQDRGGTYNEQFF.

The chain joins TRBV7-6 to TRBJ2-3, with 8 bases lining up with TRBD1. Unmatched junction bases numbered 3, after V lost 1 base and J lost 3 bases. The CDR3 loop spans 15 amino acids. CDR1 is SGHVS, CDR2 FNYEAQ, per germline. The CDR3 DNA reads as TGTGCCAGCAGCTTAGGACAGGGGAAGACAGATACGCAGTATTTT. Residues: CASSLGQGKTDTQYF.

This clone was found a few times. The chain is built from TRBV9 and TRBJ2-5; TRBD1 aligns across 8 bases. The CDR3 spans 16 residues. Germline V gene sequence: CDR1 SGDLS, CDR2 YYNGEE. The V and J ends lost 4 bases and 4 bases, in that order; junction bases with no gene match: 12. The DNA for the CDR3 is TGTGCCAGCAGCATGAGACAGGGGACGGTTGGAGAGACCCAGTACTTC. This gives the protein CASSMRQGTVGETQYF.

V gene TRBV4-1 combines with J gene TRBJ1-5, with 7 bases that match TRBD1. The germline gives CDR1 MGHRA, CDR2 YSYEKL. Trimming took 3 bases from V and 4 from J; bases not matched to a gene: 6. CDR3 length equals 15 residues. The DNA for the CDR3 is TGCGCCAGCAGCCAGGACAGGACCCTTAATCAGCCCCAGCATTTT. Translated, it gives CASSQDRTLNQPQHF.

CDR3 DNA: TGTGCCATCAGCGATCAGGGGAATCTCAATCAGCCCCAGCATTTT. Its protein is CAISDQGNLNQPQHF. This rearrangement joins TRBV10-3 to TRBJ1-5; D is possibly TRBD1 (6 bases). The CDR3 extends over 15 amino acids. The V gene's germline CDR1 is ENHRY and CDR2 SYGVKD. The V end was cut by 6 bases, the J end by 3 bases, with 15 bases between.

The chain combines TRBV18 with TRBJ1-2, with 9 bases aligning to TRBD1. Germline CDR1 is KGHSH and CDR2 is LQKENI. The CDR3 is 14 residues long. Trimming at V came to 6 bases and at J to 8 bases, leaving 10 bases not matched to a gene. The CDR3 nucleotides read TGTGCCAGCTCGTCTCGGGACAGGGAAGGGGGCTACACCTTC. Translated, it gives CASSSRDREGGYTF.

This clone was observed once. The chain carries TRBV7-9 and TRBJ1-4; TRBD1 aligns across 11 bases. Trimming at V came to 3 bases and at J to 5 bases, leaving 2 bases not matched to a gene. Germline assignment: CDR1 SEHNR and CDR2 FQNEAQ (reference sequence). The CDR3 spans 15 residues. The CDR3 is CASSLGDRGNEKLFF. The DNA for the CDR3 is TGTGCCAGCAGCTTGGGGGACAGGGGGAATGAAAAACTGTTTTTT.